This T cell receptor beta chain was retrieved from a study of T cells in Graves' hyperthyroidism and ophthalmopathy (dated by TCRdb to between 2018 and 2021). Background on the whole study: Peripheral blood was collected at initial diagnosis, before any treatment. To identify TCR V-J signatures that set the groups apart, the researchers used a discovery cohort of more than 95 patients, made up of 40 to 45 with Graves' ophthalmopathy and around 58 with stable Graves' hyperthyroidism. An independent validation cohort of under 20 hyperthyroidism patients and some 15 patients who later progressed to ophthalmopathy tested prospective prediction of ophthalmopathy. For training and testing, the roughly 100 patients in the discovery cohort were randomly divided in a 7:3 ratio. The study also compared thyroid tissue and blood T-cell repertoires from more than five Graves' hyperthyroidism patients. After sampling, hyperthyroidism patients received methimazole starting at 30 mg daily, and ophthalmopathy patients received high-dose intravenous methylprednisolone. The paper reports TCR Vbeta CDR3 sequencing of more than 120 peripheral blood samples: under 45 ophthalmopathy, some 80 hyperthyroidism and around 17 progressor patients. Results and caveats for the whole study, not just this receptor: In validation, progression to ophthalmopathy was predicted by the model with nearly 71% sensitivity and 72.22% specificity, a median of about 6.8 months before onset. Most expanded thyroid clonotypes (frequency above 0.001) were also detected in blood, a finding suggesting that blood repertoires may reflect thyroid immune responses. A 13 V-J signature model separated ophthalmopathy from stable hyperthyroidism, with around 88% sensitivity and roughly 82% specificity in cross-validation and 80%/75% in testing. Sample size was not statistically predetermined, and blinding of investigators to group allocation was not performed.

Graves' hyperthyroidism was defined as stable when no progression to ophthalmopathy occurred over 18 months of follow-up. Hyperthyroidism patients were aged 18 to 65 years and newly diagnosed, with disease duration of less than 2 months. Patients with uncontrolled infections, other autoimmune diseases, pregnancy or lactation were excluded. Clinical symptoms, serum thyroxine and TRAb, thyroid ultrasound, and orbital computed tomography formed the basis for the diagnoses. Ficoll-Paque density gradient centrifugation was used to isolate PBMCs from 10 ml of fresh peripheral blood. Trizol reagent was used to extract total RNA, and RNA quality was then checked on an Agilent 2100 Bioanalyzer. TCR beta CDR3 regions were amplified from RNA transcripts. For the first round of RT-PCR on the TCR CDR3, the HTBI primer set was used together with the Qiagen OneStep RT-PCR kit. The libraries were constructed in a second round of multiplex PCR and then size-selected and purified. Paired-end sequencing of the libraries was performed with 100 bp reads on an Illumina HiSeq2000. Turning to the authors' computational methods: Raw data were processed with SOAPnuke, discarding reads with adapters, uncalled bases, mean Phred below 15, or no exact constant-primer or identifier match. COPE v1.2.5 was used to merge the high-quality paired reads, and each unique nucleotide sequence was defined as a clonotype. MiTCR v1.1 was used to align clonotypes to the IMGT TRBV, TRBD and TRBJ reference segments. Only V-J combinations with frequency above 0.0001, covering 99% to 99.2% of repertoires, were analysed. The TCS score was defined as the ratio of F50 (clonal expansion) to E x V (chaos), calculated using BLOSUM62-based TCRdist between CDR3 peptides within each V-J. Welch's t-statistics and random forest reduced around 510 V-J features to 10 to 15, which were used in a naive Bayes classifier (R e1071). Thyroid-blood repertoire similarity was quantified with the Morisita-Horn index. In TCRdb, the public reads were trimmed at Q25 with fastp and aligned with MiXCR, with productive beta chains retained. Rows matching on CDR3 protein sequence are summarized as one entry with the most common DNA and genes. TCRdb assigned the V and J calls; the authors' analysis was not used. The sample includes hundreds of thousands of distinct CDR3 sequences, with 35% to 45% observed a single time. 7.5% to 9.5% of the sample is in the top ten clones.

This clonotype appeared many times. Which antigen it targets is not known. Per-base quality was not reported, and no clone a single base away is much larger than it. The germline V gene encodes CDR1 SGDLS and CDR2 YYNGEE. Spanning cysteine to phenylalanine, the CDR3 consists of 13 amino acids. The CDR3 DNA has 39 bases and is translated from base 1. The germline ends are 10 bases apart after V is trimmed by 3 bases and J by 6 bases. This sequence originates from a man younger than 30 with Graves' hyperthyroidism. Specimen: blood. The chain is assembled from TRBV9 and TRBJ1-5; the D gene cannot be named for sure. The CDR3: CASSAGSVQPQHF. The DNA reads as follows: TGTGCCAGCAGCGCGGGCAGCGTTCAGCCCCAGCATTTT.